This paragraph reports one TCR beta chain. Its specificity is not known. 60 Vbeta and 13 Jbeta primers were used in PCR. Profiling relied on immunoSEQ multiplex PCR, and the TCRdb table lists in-frame clones only, not all of them. This sample has approximately 200,000 clones, with 75% to 85% found just once. The data originate from a study of cytomegalovirus exposure and HLA in healthy donors. Findings and caveats of the study: There were some public TCRs occurring in many donors, but most TCR sequences were rare. In a later analysis, several top co-occurrence clusters appeared linked to parvovirus B19, influenza, CMV and Epstein-Barr virus.

CDR3 length: 15 residues. From germline, CDR1 is KGHSH and CDR2 LQKENI. V was pared by 2 bases and J by 9 bases, with 7 bases of the junction left unmatched. The sequence derives from a girl aged 5 to 17 in good health and CMV-seropositive. This rearrangement joins TRBV18 to TRBJ1-6, with 7 bases lining up with TRBD1. The source material was PBMCs. The CDR3 DNA follows: TGTGCCAGCTCACCAACTGGACAGGATACTTCACCCCTCCACTTT. Residues: CASSPTGQDTSPLHF.